One and the same sample provided the 2 T cell receptor beta chains below, sequenced in a study. Tregs were sorted as CD4+CD25+CD127-/low cells. Amplification of TRBV12-4/TRBJ1-2 clonotypes used adaptor-ligated barcode primers. TCRdb re-called the multiplex PCR reads with MiXCR, one entry per CDR3 protein. The profile shows about 1,200 distinct CDR3 sequences, 25% of them singletons. Sequencing used tumor-infiltrating Tregs sorted from the breast tumor. These receptors came from a female donor with breast cancer.

The chain is built from TRBV12-3 or TRBV12-4 and TRBJ1-2, with D possibly being TRBD1 (6 bases). This CDR3 spans 12 amino acids. Trimming took 5 bases from V and 7 from J, leaving 11 bases between them. CDR3 sequence (DNA): TGTGCCAGCAGTACAGGGTCAGCTGGCTACACCTTC. Translation gives CASSTGSAGYTF.

This clonotype was counted only a few times. The rearrangement joins TRBV12-3 or TRBV12-4 to TRBJ1-2, with D maybe TRBD1 (6 bases). V dropped 3 bases and J dropped 8 bases, with 10 bases sitting between them. The CDR3 sequence is 12 residues long. The CDR3 protein is CASSFLDSGYTF. CDR3 nucleotides: TGTGCCAGCAGTTTCCTGGACAGCGGCTACACCTTC.